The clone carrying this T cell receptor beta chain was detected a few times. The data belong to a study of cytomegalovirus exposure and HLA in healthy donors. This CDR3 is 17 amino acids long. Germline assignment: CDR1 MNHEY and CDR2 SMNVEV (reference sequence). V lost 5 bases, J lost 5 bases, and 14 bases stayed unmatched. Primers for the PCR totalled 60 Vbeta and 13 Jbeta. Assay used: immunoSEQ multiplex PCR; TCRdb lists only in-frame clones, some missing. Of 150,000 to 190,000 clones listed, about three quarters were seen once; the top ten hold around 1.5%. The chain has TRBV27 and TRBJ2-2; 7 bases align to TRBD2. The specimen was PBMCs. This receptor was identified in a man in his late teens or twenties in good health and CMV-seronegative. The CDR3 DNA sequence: TGTGCCAGCAGTGCCTCCTGGGGGGGACTACTAACCGGGGAGCTGTTTTTT. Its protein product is CASSASWGGLLTGELFF.